These 21 T cell receptor beta chains were all obtained from the same sample, sequenced in a study of T cells in Graves' hyperthyroidism and ophthalmopathy. There were TCR beta CDR3 regions amplified from RNA transcripts. In the first-round RT-PCR of the TCR CDR3, the HTBI primer set was used. Each CDR3 protein is one row after TCRdb ran MiXCR on the multiplex PCR reads. The sample records roughly 510,000 distinct CDR3 sequences, less than 25% being singletons. What was sequenced was blood. Source of these receptors: a young man with Graves' hyperthyroidism.

This clonotype showed up just a few times. This rearrangement joins TRBV5-6 to TRBJ1-1, with no clear D. Germline CDR1 SGHDT, CDR2 YYEEEE. The V end was cut by 0 bases, the J end by 5 bases, with 14 bases between. This CDR3 spans 15 amino acids. CDR3 bases: TGTGCCAGCAGCTTGGTCTTGCAGGAGGAGACTGAAGCTTTCTTT. It yields the protein CASSLVLQEETEAFF.

The table lists this clonotype with a count of one. The chain combines TRBV29-1 with TRBJ2-7, with 13 bases fitting TRBD2. From germline, CDR1 is SQVTM and CDR2 ANQGSEA. CDR3 length: 13 residues. V shed 7 bases, J shed 4 bases, and the junction held 4 bases outside the gene matches. CDR3 sequence reads: CSARTSGRYEQYF. The CDR3 DNA sequence: TGCAGCGCCCGGACTAGCGGGAGATACGAGCAGTACTTC.

The rearrangement links TRBV5-1 to TRBJ2-2; TRBD2 might be the D (6 bases). There are 15 residues in the CDR3. The germline gives CDR1 SGHRS, CDR2 YFSETQ. Trimming removed 3 bases at V and 4 bases at J, with 13 bases between. The CDR3 region is CASSSSGGVTGELFF. CDR3 nucleotides: TGCGCCAGCAGCTCTTCGGGCGGGGTCACCGGGGAGCTGTTTTTT. Drawing the rest from reference TRBV5-1 and TRBJ2-2, the complete variable domain is KAGVTQTPRYLIKTRGQQVTLSCSPISGHRSVSWYQQTPGQGLQFLFEYFSETQRNKGNFPGRFSGRQFSNSRSEMNVSTLELGDSALYLCASSSSGGVTGELFFGEGSRLTVL.

In this sample, this clonotype turned up many times. This chain connects TRBV2 to TRBJ1-5, with no clear D. The CDR3 spans 15 residues. CDR1 is SNHLY and CDR2 is FYNNEI in the germline V gene. Trimming cost V 3 bases and J 4 bases, with 13 bases left between them. CDR3 nucleotides: TGTGCCAGCAGTGACGAAACGACGCGTAATCAGCCCCAGCATTTT. Protein: CASSDETTRNQPQHF.

This clonotype was seen repeatedly, ten times or more. V gene TRBV29-1 combines with J gene TRBJ2-2, with D possibly being TRBD2 (5 bases). Looked up from germline, CDR1 is SQVTM and CDR2 is ANQGSEA. Deletions cut 4 bases from V and 2 bases from J, with 8 bases between. This CDR3 region has 13 residues. The CDR3 nucleotides read TGCAGCGTTGGCCTAGCTAACACCGGGGAGCTGTTTTTT. Encoded protein: CSVGLANTGELFF.

This clonotype was observed at least ten times. The chain carries TRBV13 and TRBJ1-1; D gene unclear. Germline V gives CDR1 PRHDT, CDR2 FYEKMQ (reference sequence). V was shortened by 5 bases and J by 1 base, with 14 bases between the two germline ends. CDR3 size: 15 residues. CDR3 protein: CASSAETYKNTEAFF. In nucleotides, the CDR3 is TGTGCCAGCAGCGCCGAAACATATAAGAACACTGAAGCTTTCTTT.

Only a few counts were recorded for this clonotype. DNA of the CDR3: TGTGCCAGCAGCCAAGGAGGGAATGGGTATGGCTACACCTTC. As protein: CASSQGGNGYGYTF. The chain joins TRBV3-1 to TRBJ1-2; D gene ambiguous. The CDR3 length is 14 residues. CDR1 is LGHDT and CDR2 is YNNKEL in the germline V gene (reference sequence). The V and J ends lost 1 base and 5 bases respectively, with 11 bases between them.

The rearrangement links TRBV20-1 to TRBJ1-1; 8 nucleotides match TRBD1. The CDR3 extends over 14 amino acids. Germline CDR1 DFQATT, CDR2 SNEGSKA (reference sequence). V lost 3 bases to trimming and J lost 2 bases; unmatched junction nucleotides: 5. CDR3 nucleotide sequence: TGCAGTGCTAGGACAGGGGTCCTTAACACTGAAGCTTTCTTT. It encodes CSARTGVLNTEAFF.

The chain links TRBV6-1 to TRBJ2-7; 10 nucleotides align to TRBD2. Unmatched junction bases numbered 8, after V lost 2 bases and J lost 7 bases. Germline CDR1 MNHNS, CDR2 SASEGT. The CDR3 contains 15 residues. CDR3: CASSESSGGAGEQYF. DNA for the CDR3: TGTGCCAGCAGTGAATCCAGCGGGGGGGCCGGAGAGCAGTACTTC.

This clonotype showed up many times. The gene calls are TRBV12-3 or TRBV12-4 and TRBJ1-2; a possible D gene is TRBD1 (5 bases). The length of the CDR3 is 13 residues. The germline V and J ends were trimmed by 6 bases and 4 bases, with 12 bases remaining between them. Here the CDR3 reads CASRGTARYGYTF. The CDR3 DNA reads as TGTGCCAGCAGGGGGACGGCACGCTATGGCTACACCTTC.

This clonotype was counted at least ten times. This chain joins TRBV28 and TRBJ2-7, with D tentatively TRBD1 (6 bases). This CDR3 comprises 16 residues. CDR1 and CDR2 from the germline V gene are MDHEN and SYDVKM. V lost 3 bases to trimming and J lost 7 bases, with 22 bases between them. CDR3 residues: CASSFPLQGPTGEQYF. The CDR3 DNA reads as TGTGCCAGCAGTTTTCCTTTACAGGGCCCCACCGGGGAGCAGTACTTC.

Comment on this clonotype: At one end, the junction sequence differs from germline, possibly due to a read error. V is TRBV13 and J is TRBJ2-4, with no clear D. The germline V gene has CDR1 PRHDT and CDR2 FYEKMQ (reference sequence). The CDR3 has 15 residues. This chain's CDR3 is CASSSPGTAKNIKYF. The CDR3 DNA reads as TGTGCCAGCAGCTCTCCTGGAACAGCCAAAAACATTAAGTACTTC. The variable domain in full, with the rest retrieved from reference TRBV13 and TRBJ2-4, is AAGVIQSPRHLIKEKRETATLKCYPIPRHDTVYWYQQGPGQDPQFLISFYEKMQSDKGSIPDRFSAQQFSDYHSELNMSSLELGDSALYFCASSSPGTAKNIKYFGAGTRLSVL.

This clonotype was counted at least ten times. The gene calls are TRBV6-1 and TRBJ2-7; 13 nucleotides agree with TRBD2. Germline CDR1 MNHNS, CDR2 SASEGT. The CDR3 spans 16 residues. V was pared by 6 bases and J by 2 bases, with 7 bases of the junction left unmatched. The CDR3 bases are TGTGCCAGCAGACAACCTACTAGCGGGGGGGCCTACGAGCAGTACTTC. Its protein product is CASRQPTSGGAYEQYF.

V and J are TRBV7-9 and TRBJ1-2; D is unresolved. With 1 base removed from V and 7 bases from J, the gap between germline ends came to 10 bases. This CDR3 region has 13 residues. The V gene's germline CDR1 is SEHNR and CDR2 FQNEAQ (reference sequence). The chain's CDR3 is CASSLVSGSGYTF. The CDR3 DNA follows: TGTGCCAGCAGCTTAGTATCCGGGTCTGGCTACACCTTC.

Worth noting for this clonotype: Possible read error: a much larger clone is one base away. The V call is TRBV12-3 or TRBV12-4, the J call TRBJ2-7, with TRBD2 matching 8 bases. The CDR3 totals 16 residues. The CDR3 region has the DNA TGTGCCGGCAGTCTCCTTAGCGGGACCTTTGTACGGGAGCAGTACTTC. Protein sequence: CAGSLLSGTFVREQYF.

Note on this clonotype: The junction shows a germline mismatch at one end, possibly a read error. The chain employs TRBV6-1 and TRBJ1-1, with D possibly being TRBD1 (5 bases). From germline, CDR1 is MNHNS and CDR2 SASEGT. This CDR3 region has 15 residues. The CDR3 bases are TGTGCCAGCAGTGACCGGGGGAGAGTGAACACTGAAGCTTTCTTC. Encoded protein: CASSDRGRVNTEAFF.

This clonotype was detected ten times or more. The chain carries TRBV24-1 and TRBJ2-7; 8 bases agree with TRBD1. J gave up 3 bases and V 0 bases, and 3 bases lay outside the gene matches. The CDR3 sequence is 15 residues long. The germline V gene has CDR1 KGHDR and CDR2 SFDVKD. CDR3 protein: CATSDLRTGIYEQYF. DNA of the CDR3: TGTGCCACCAGTGATTTGAGGACAGGGATCTACGAGCAGTACTTC.

This clonotype was observed many times. The chain couples TRBV6-1 to TRBJ1-1; no reliable D call. The V gene's germline CDR1 is MNHNS and CDR2 SASEGT. Trimming took off 5 bases at V and 0 bases at J, with 16 bases between the two ends. This CDR3 is built from 16 residues. This CDR3 is CASSSGERLMNTEAFF. The CDR3 DNA reads TGTGCCAGCAGTAGCGGGGAGAGGCTCATGAACACTGAAGCTTTCTTT.

This chain joins TRBV24-1 and TRBJ1-1; no definite D call. Germline V gives CDR1 KGHDR, CDR2 SFDVKD. Trimming pared 0 bases from V and 8 bases from J, leaving 6 bases between. The CDR3 length is 12 residues. The DNA of the CDR3 is TGTGCCACCAGTGATTTGGGAGGGGAAGCTTTCTTT. This gives the protein CATSDLGGEAFF.

This clonotype came up many times. This chain uses TRBV20-1 with TRBJ2-7, with TRBD1 matching 9 bases. This CDR3 has 16 amino acids. The V gene's germline CDR1 is DFQATT and CDR2 SNEGSKA (reference sequence). Trimming removed 2 bases from V and 2 bases from J; junction bases left unmatched: 10. The CDR3 reads CSARRGTGRRTYEQYF. Written as DNA, the CDR3 is TGCAGTGCTAGAAGGGGGACAGGGCGGCGGACCTACGAGCAGTACTTC.

This clonotype was observed a handful of times. This chain links TRBV28 with TRBJ1-2; possible D gene TRBD1, 6 bases. V lost 5 bases and J 2 bases, leaving 18 bases between the germline ends. CDR3 size: 16 residues. Per the germline V gene, CDR1 is MDHEN and CDR2 is SYDVKM. The CDR3 loop reads CASSPSAGDGNYGYTF. The CDR3 coding sequence is TGTGCCAGCAGTCCGTCGGCAGGGGATGGGAACTATGGCTACACCTTC.